This is a list of T cell receptor beta chains from one sample in a study of T cell responses to AZD1222 COVID-19 vaccine. Profiled with immunoSEQ multiplex PCR; TCRdb holds only in-frame clones, not every one. Here the sample spans 120,000 or so clones, around 89% being singletons. The sample in question was peripheral blood, obtained on day 0 of MenACWY control vaccination. These receptors all stem from an adult in good health. CDR3s include the opening cysteine and the closing phenylalanine or tryptophan. The D gene is left open where the match is weak. Clone size, where shown, is once, few, many, or a class for clones that have expanded.

v_gene: TRBV6-5
d_gene: -
j_gene: TRBJ1-1
abundance: once
CDR3aa: CASSSLGNTEAFF
CDR3nt: TGTGCCAGCAGTTCATTAGGGAACACTGAAGCTTTCTTT

v_gene: TRBV4-1
d_gene: -
j_gene: TRBJ2-7
abundance: -
CDR3aa: CASSQMPPYEQYF
CDR3nt: TGCGCCAGCAGCCAAATGCCACCCTACGAGCAGTACTTC

v_gene: TRBV12-3/TRBV12-4
d_gene: TRBD1
j_gene: TRBJ1-1
abundance: -
CDR3aa: CASRDRGPAGAFF
CDR3nt: TGTGCCAGCAGGGACAGGGGACCTGCCGGGGCTTTCTTT

v_gene: TRBV19
d_gene: -
j_gene: TRBJ2-1
abundance: -
CDR3aa: CASSVGGLYNEQFF
CDR3nt: TGTGCCAGTAGTGTGGGGGGCCTCTACAATGAGCAGTTCTTC

v_gene: TRBV18
d_gene: -
j_gene: TRBJ1-4
abundance: -
CDR3aa: CASSPLDSEKLFF
CDR3nt: TGTGCCAGCTCACCACTGGACAGTGAAAAACTGTTTTTT

v_gene: TRBV4-2
d_gene: TRBD1
j_gene: TRBJ2-3
abundance: few
CDR3aa: CASSQVGTGGVDTQYF
CDR3nt: TGTGCCAGCAGCCAAGTAGGGACAGGGGGAGTAGATACGCAGTATTTT

v_gene: TRBV10-3
d_gene: -
j_gene: TRBJ1-1
abundance: once
CDR3aa: CAILTNENTEAFF
CDR3nt: TGTGCCATTCTAACAAATGAGAACACTGAAGCTTTCTTT

v_gene: TRBV19
d_gene: -
j_gene: TRBJ1-5
abundance: -
CDR3aa: CASMHRPSGQPQHF
CDR3nt: TGTGCCAGTATGCACAGGCCTTCGGGTCAGCCCCAGCATTTT

v_gene: TRBV5-1
d_gene: -
j_gene: TRBJ2-7
abundance: -
CDR3aa: CASSFESMPSYEQYF
CDR3nt: TGCGCCAGCAGCTTCGAATCTATGCCTTCATACGAGCAGTACTTC

v_gene: TRBV25-1
d_gene: -
j_gene: TRBJ1-4
abundance: once
CDR3aa: CASTSPGGGEKLFF
CDR3nt: TGTGCCAGCACCTCCCCAGGAGGAGGCGAAAAACTGTTTTTT

v_gene: TRBV9
d_gene: TRBD2
j_gene: TRBJ2-1
abundance: -
CDR3aa: CASSVVASGNNEQFF
CDR3nt: TGTGCCAGCAGCGTAGTGGCTAGCGGGAACAATGAGCAGTTCTTC

v_gene: TRBV11-3
d_gene: -
j_gene: TRBJ2-6
abundance: -
CDR3aa: CASSPPRSGANVLTF
CDR3nt: TGTGCCAGCAGCCCCCCCCGCTCTGGGGCCAACGTCCTGACTTTC

v_gene: TRBV12-3/TRBV12-4
d_gene: -
j_gene: TRBJ1-1
abundance: -
CDR3aa: CASSLRGEAFF
CDR3nt: TGTGCCAGCAGTTTGCGGGGGGAAGCTTTCTTT

v_gene: TRBV18
d_gene: -
j_gene: TRBJ2-3
abundance: -
CDR3aa: CASSGYPSTDTQYF
CDR3nt: TGTGCCAGCTCGGGCTACCCGAGCACAGATACGCAGTATTTT

v_gene: TRBV28
d_gene: -
j_gene: TRBJ2-7
abundance: -
CDR3aa: CASVISGRDEQYF
CDR3nt: TGTGCCAGCGTTATCTCGGGCAGGGACGAGCAGTACTTC

v_gene: TRBV29-1
d_gene: -
j_gene: TRBJ1-1
abundance: -
CDR3aa: CSVENQTEAFF
CDR3nt: TGCAGCGTGGAAAACCAAACTGAAGCTTTCTTT

v_gene: TRBV10-3
d_gene: TRBD2
j_gene: TRBJ2-5
abundance: -
CDR3aa: CAITGGRGETQYF
CDR3nt: TGTGCCATCACGGGCGGGAGGGGAGAGACCCAGTACTTC

v_gene: TRBV6-6
d_gene: -
j_gene: TRBJ1-5
abundance: -
CDR3aa: CASRGNNQPQHF
CDR3nt: TGTGCCAGCAGGGGAAACAATCAGCCCCAGCATTTT

v_gene: TRBV29-1
d_gene: TRBD2
j_gene: TRBJ2-1
abundance: -
CDR3aa: CSVRGLAGVNEQFF
CDR3nt: TGCAGTGTAAGGGGGTTAGCGGGAGTCAATGAGCAGTTCTTC

v_gene: TRBV6-5
d_gene: TRBD1
j_gene: TRBJ1-5
abundance: -
CDR3aa: CASRTGNNQPQHF
CDR3nt: TGTGCCAGCAGGACAGGGAACAATCAGCCCCAGCATTTT

v_gene: TRBV3-1/TRBV3-2
d_gene: -
j_gene: TRBJ1-2
abundance: -
CDR3aa: CASVGGIINYGYTF
CDR3nt: TGTGCCAGCGTCGGCGGGATTATCAACTATGGCTACACCTTC

v_gene: TRBV11-2
d_gene: TRBD2
j_gene: TRBJ2-7
abundance: -
CDR3aa: CASSHTSGDLYEQYF
CDR3nt: TGTGCCAGCAGCCATACTAGCGGGGATCTTTACGAGCAGTACTTC

v_gene: TRBV27
d_gene: -
j_gene: TRBJ2-3
abundance: -
CDR3aa: CASSLDSGRTDTQYF
CDR3nt: TGTGCCAGCAGTTTAGATAGCGGACGAACAGATACGCAGTATTTT

v_gene: TRBV19
d_gene: -
j_gene: TRBJ1-4
abundance: -
CDR3aa: CASSIRGRQSEKLFF
CDR3nt: TGTGCCAGTAGTATTCGTGGGCGACAGAGTGAAAAACTGTTTTTT

v_gene: TRBV12-3/TRBV12-4
d_gene: -
j_gene: TRBJ2-7
abundance: -
CDR3aa: CASSSQGSEQYF
CDR3nt: TGTGCCAGCAGTAGTCAGGGGAGCGAGCAGTACTTC

v_gene: TRBV9
d_gene: TRBD1
j_gene: TRBJ1-5
abundance: -
CDR3aa: CASTQGDSPHQPQHF
CDR3nt: TGTGCCAGCACCCAAGGGGACAGTCCGCATCAGCCCCAGCATTTT

v_gene: TRBV12-3/TRBV12-4
d_gene: TRBD1
j_gene: TRBJ2-1
abundance: -
CDR3aa: CASKDRVGFF
CDR3nt: TGTGCCAGCAAGGACAGGGTGGGGTTCTTC

v_gene: TRBV25-1
d_gene: -
j_gene: TRBJ2-7
abundance: -
CDR3aa: CASSEHNINYEQYF
CDR3nt: TGTGCCAGCAGTGAACATAACATCAACTACGAGCAGTACTTC

v_gene: TRBV19
d_gene: -
j_gene: TRBJ2-7
abundance: once
CDR3aa: CASSIGTTNTYEQYF
CDR3nt: TGTGCCAGTAGTATTGGTACGACTAACACCTACGAGCAGTACTTC

v_gene: TRBV7-2
d_gene: TRBD2
j_gene: TRBJ2-1
abundance: -
CDR3aa: CASSPGGLAGGPGEQFF
CDR3nt: TGTGCCAGCAGCCCCGGGGGACTAGCGGGAGGGCCCGGTGAGCAGTTCTTC

v_gene: TRBV5-6
d_gene: -
j_gene: TRBJ2-7
abundance: -
CDR3aa: CASSWRDRAYEQYF
CDR3nt: TGTGCCAGCAGCTGGAGGGACCGCGCCTACGAGCAGTACTTC

v_gene: TRBV5-1
d_gene: TRBD1
j_gene: TRBJ1-2
abundance: -
CDR3aa: CASSRQGENYGYTF
CDR3nt: TGCGCCAGCAGCCGACAGGGGGAAAACTATGGCTACACCTTC

v_gene: TRBV5-6
d_gene: -
j_gene: TRBJ1-6
abundance: -
CDR3aa: CASSFYREKNSPLHF
CDR3nt: TGTGCCAGCAGCTTCTACCGGGAGAAGAATTCACCCCTCCACTTT

v_gene: TRBV11-2
d_gene: -
j_gene: TRBJ2-7
abundance: -
CDR3aa: CASSRGHSSYEQYF
CDR3nt: TGTGCCAGCAGCAGGGGACATTCCTCCTACGAGCAGTACTTC

v_gene: TRBV27
d_gene: -
j_gene: TRBJ1-2
abundance: once
CDR3aa: CASSLSGPGAVFGYTF
CDR3nt: TGTGCCAGCAGTTTATCGGGCCCGGGGGCGGTGTTTGGCTACACCTTC

v_gene: TRBV7-9
d_gene: -
j_gene: TRBJ1-2
abundance: -
CDR3aa: CASSSRPYGYTF
CDR3nt: TGTGCCAGCAGCTCCAGACCCTATGGCTACACCTTC

v_gene: TRBV19
d_gene: TRBD2
j_gene: TRBJ2-1
abundance: -
CDR3aa: CASSTPRAGAYNEQFF
CDR3nt: TGTGCCAGTAGTACCCCAAGGGCGGGAGCTTACAATGAGCAGTTCTTC

v_gene: TRBV27
d_gene: TRBD2
j_gene: TRBJ2-1
abundance: -
CDR3aa: CASRQPRAGTGLAGGPIENEQFF
CDR3nt: TGTGCCAGCAGACAGCCAAGGGCGGGAACGGGACTAGCGGGAGGGCCTATCGAAAATGAGCAGTTCTTC

v_gene: TRBV6-5
d_gene: -
j_gene: TRBJ2-7
abundance: -
CDR3aa: CASSPGNYEQYF
CDR3nt: TGTGCCAGCAGTCCCGGAAACTACGAGCAGTACTTC

v_gene: TRBV11-1
d_gene: TRBD2
j_gene: TRBJ2-7
abundance: once
CDR3aa: CASSSRLAGVREQYF
CDR3nt: TGTGCCAGCAGCTCCCGACTAGCGGGAGTTCGCGAGCAGTACTTC

v_gene: TRBV18
d_gene: TRBD1
j_gene: TRBJ2-7
abundance: -
CDR3aa: CASSLGTGGMGISYEQYF
CDR3nt: TGTGCCAGCTCACTAGGGACAGGGGGGATGGGGATCAGCTACGAGCAGTACTTC

v_gene: TRBV5-1
d_gene: TRBD2
j_gene: TRBJ2-2
abundance: few
CDR3aa: CASSLAGGPGELFF
CDR3nt: TGCGCCAGCAGCTTAGCGGGAGGGCCCGGGGAGCTGTTTTTT

v_gene: TRBV10-1
d_gene: -
j_gene: TRBJ2-2
abundance: -
CDR3aa: CASSVSLTTGELFF
CDR3nt: TGCGCCAGCAGTGTGTCACTTACCACCGGGGAGCTGTTTTTT

v_gene: TRBV5-4
d_gene: TRBD1
j_gene: TRBJ1-1
abundance: few
CDR3aa: CASSSMDRASTEAFF
CDR3nt: TGTGCCAGCAGCTCGATGGACAGGGCCTCCACTGAAGCTTTCTTT

v_gene: TRBV6-5
d_gene: -
j_gene: TRBJ1-1
abundance: once
CDR3aa: CATAPRGNTEAFF
CDR3nt: TGTGCCACCGCCCCCAGGGGGAACACTGAAGCTTTCTTT

v_gene: TRBV10-3
d_gene: TRBD2
j_gene: TRBJ2-5
abundance: -
CDR3aa: CAGASGKQETQYF
CDR3nt: TGTGCAGGGGCTAGCGGCAAACAAGAGACCCAGTACTTC

v_gene: TRBV4-1
d_gene: TRBD2
j_gene: TRBJ2-7
abundance: -
CDR3aa: CASSQGILADLKSSYEQYF
CDR3nt: TGCGCCAGCAGCCAAGGTATACTAGCGGACCTGAAGAGCTCCTACGAGCAGTACTTC

v_gene: TRBV4-2
d_gene: TRBD2
j_gene: TRBJ2-7
abundance: -
CDR3aa: CASSQAGTSGLYEQYF
CDR3nt: TGTGCCAGCAGCCAGGCCGGGACTAGCGGACTATACGAGCAGTACTTC

v_gene: TRBV5-1
d_gene: -
j_gene: TRBJ1-1
abundance: -
CDR3aa: CASSLSPAEAFF
CDR3nt: TGCGCCAGCAGCTTGAGCCCGGCCGAAGCTTTCTTT

v_gene: TRBV12-3/TRBV12-4
d_gene: -
j_gene: TRBJ1-5
abundance: -
CDR3aa: CASTREATQPQHF
CDR3nt: TGTGCCAGCACCCGGGAAGCCACGCAGCCCCAGCATTTT

v_gene: TRBV6-5
d_gene: -
j_gene: TRBJ2-1
abundance: once
CDR3aa: CASSSIAGANEQFF
CDR3nt: TGTGCCAGCAGTTCTATCGCGGGGGCCAATGAGCAGTTCTTC

v_gene: TRBV3-1/TRBV3-2
d_gene: -
j_gene: TRBJ1-6
abundance: -
CDR3aa: CASSLRDNNSPLHF
CDR3nt: TGTGCCAGCAGCCTCCGGGACAATAATTCACCCCTCCACTTT

v_gene: TRBV7-9
d_gene: -
j_gene: TRBJ2-7
abundance: -
CDR3aa: CASSYRTDSYEQYF
CDR3nt: TGTGCCAGCAGCTACAGGACAGACTCCTACGAGCAGTACTTC

v_gene: TRBV5-1
d_gene: -
j_gene: TRBJ2-5
abundance: -
CDR3aa: CASSLGGPETQYF
CDR3nt: TGCGCCAGCAGCTTGGGGGGGCCAGAGACCCAGTACTTC

v_gene: TRBV5-4
d_gene: TRBD1
j_gene: TRBJ2-7
abundance: once
CDR3aa: CASSLQGAGSYEQYF
CDR3nt: TGTGCCAGCAGCTTACAGGGGGCGGGTAGTTACGAGCAGTACTTC

v_gene: TRBV5-1
d_gene: -
j_gene: TRBJ1-3
abundance: few
CDR3aa: CASSPRGESGNTIYF
CDR3nt: TGCGCCAGCAGCCCCCGAGGGGAGAGCGGAAACACCATATATTTT